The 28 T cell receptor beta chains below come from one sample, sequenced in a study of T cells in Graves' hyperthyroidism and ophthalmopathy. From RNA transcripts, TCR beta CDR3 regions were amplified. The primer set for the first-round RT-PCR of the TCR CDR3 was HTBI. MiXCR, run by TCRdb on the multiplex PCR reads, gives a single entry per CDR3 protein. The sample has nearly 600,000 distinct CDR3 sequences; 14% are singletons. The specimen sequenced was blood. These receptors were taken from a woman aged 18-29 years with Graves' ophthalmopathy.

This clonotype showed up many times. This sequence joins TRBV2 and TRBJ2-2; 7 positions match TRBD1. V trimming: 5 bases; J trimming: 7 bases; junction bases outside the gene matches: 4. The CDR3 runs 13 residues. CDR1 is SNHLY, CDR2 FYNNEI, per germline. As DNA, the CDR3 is TGTGCCAGCAGTCCTACAGGGGTCGGGGAGCTGTTTTTT. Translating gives CASSPTGVGELFF.

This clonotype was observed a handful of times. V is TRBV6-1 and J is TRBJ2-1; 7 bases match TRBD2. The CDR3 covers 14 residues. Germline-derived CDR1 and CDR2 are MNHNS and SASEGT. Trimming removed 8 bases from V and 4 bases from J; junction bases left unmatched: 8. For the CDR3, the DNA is TGTGCCAGCGGGGTGGCTAGCGGATACAATGAGCAGTTCTTC. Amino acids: CASGVASGYNEQFF.

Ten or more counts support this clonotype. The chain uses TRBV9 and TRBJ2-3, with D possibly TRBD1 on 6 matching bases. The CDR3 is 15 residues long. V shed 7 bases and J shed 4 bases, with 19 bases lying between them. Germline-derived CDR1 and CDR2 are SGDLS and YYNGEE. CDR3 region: CASERDSPGADTQYF. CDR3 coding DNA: TGTGCCAGCGAACGGGATAGCCCAGGGGCAGATACGCAGTATTTT. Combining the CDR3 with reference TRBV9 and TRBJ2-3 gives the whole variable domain DSGVTQTPKHLITATGQRVTLRCSPRSGDLSVYWYQQSLDQGLQFLIQYYNGEERAKGNILERFSAQQFPDLHSELNLSSLELGDSALYFCASERDSPGADTQYFGPGTRLTVL.

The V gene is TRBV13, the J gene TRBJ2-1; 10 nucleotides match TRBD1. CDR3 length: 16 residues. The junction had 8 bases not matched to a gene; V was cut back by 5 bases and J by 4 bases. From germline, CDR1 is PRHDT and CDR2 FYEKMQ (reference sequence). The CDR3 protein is CASSRADRGYYNEQFF. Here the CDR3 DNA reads TGTGCCAGCAGCCGCGCGGACAGGGGGTATTACAATGAGCAGTTCTTC.

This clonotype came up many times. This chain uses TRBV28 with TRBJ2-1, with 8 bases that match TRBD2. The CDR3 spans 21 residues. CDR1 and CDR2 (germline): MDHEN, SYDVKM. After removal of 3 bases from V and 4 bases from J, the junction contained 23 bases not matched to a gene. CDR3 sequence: CASSFTVGGVSGDLMYNEQFF. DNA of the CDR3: TGTGCCAGCAGTTTCACGGTCGGGGGGGTGTCGGGGGACCTTATGTACAATGAGCAGTTCTTC.

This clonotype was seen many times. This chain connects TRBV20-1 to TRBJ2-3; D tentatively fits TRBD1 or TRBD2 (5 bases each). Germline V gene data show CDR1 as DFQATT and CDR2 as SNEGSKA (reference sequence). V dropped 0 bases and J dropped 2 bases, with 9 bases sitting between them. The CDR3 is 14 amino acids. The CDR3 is CSARDTGTTDTQYF. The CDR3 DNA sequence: TGCAGTGCTAGAGATACGGGGACCACAGATACGCAGTATTTT.

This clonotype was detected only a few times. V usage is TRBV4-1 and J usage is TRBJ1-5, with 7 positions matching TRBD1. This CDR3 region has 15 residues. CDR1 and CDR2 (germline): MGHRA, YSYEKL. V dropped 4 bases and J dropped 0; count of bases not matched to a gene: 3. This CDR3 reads CASSRRTGSNQPQHF. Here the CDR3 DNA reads TGCGCCAGCAGCCGACGGACAGGTAGCAATCAGCCCCAGCATTTT.

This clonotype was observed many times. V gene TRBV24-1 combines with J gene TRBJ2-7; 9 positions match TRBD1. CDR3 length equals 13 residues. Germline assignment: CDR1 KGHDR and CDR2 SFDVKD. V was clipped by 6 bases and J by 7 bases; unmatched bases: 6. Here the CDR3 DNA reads TGTGCCACCAGTCCCGGACAGGGGAGGGAGCAGTACTTC. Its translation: CATSPGQGREQYF.

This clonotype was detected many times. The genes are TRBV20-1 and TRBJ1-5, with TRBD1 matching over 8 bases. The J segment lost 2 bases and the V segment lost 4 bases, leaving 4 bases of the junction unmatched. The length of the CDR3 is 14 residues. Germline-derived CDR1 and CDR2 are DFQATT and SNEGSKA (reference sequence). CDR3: CSATTTGGNQPQHF. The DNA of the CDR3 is TGCAGTGCTACTACGACAGGGGGCAATCAGCCCCAGCATTTT.

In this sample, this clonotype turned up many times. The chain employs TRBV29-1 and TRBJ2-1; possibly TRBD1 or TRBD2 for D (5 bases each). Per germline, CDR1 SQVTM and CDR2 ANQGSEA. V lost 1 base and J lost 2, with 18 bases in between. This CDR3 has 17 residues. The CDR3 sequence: CSVEGRGVGKTYNEQFF. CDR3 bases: TGCAGCGTTGAAGGGAGAGGGGTCGGAAAGACCTACAATGAGCAGTTCTTC.

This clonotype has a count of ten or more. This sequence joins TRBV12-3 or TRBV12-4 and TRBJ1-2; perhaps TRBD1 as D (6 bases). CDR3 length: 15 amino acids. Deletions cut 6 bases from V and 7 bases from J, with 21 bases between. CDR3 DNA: TGTGCCAGCAGCCCCGCGGGGACAAGGGTGGGTGGCTACACCTTC. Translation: CASSPAGTRVGGYTF.

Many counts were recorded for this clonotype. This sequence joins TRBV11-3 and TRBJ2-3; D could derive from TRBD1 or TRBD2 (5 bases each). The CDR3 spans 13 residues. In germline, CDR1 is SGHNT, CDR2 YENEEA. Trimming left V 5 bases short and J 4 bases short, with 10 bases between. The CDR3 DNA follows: TGTGCCAGCAGCGCTAGGGGAGCAGATACGCAGTATTTT. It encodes CASSARGADTQYF.

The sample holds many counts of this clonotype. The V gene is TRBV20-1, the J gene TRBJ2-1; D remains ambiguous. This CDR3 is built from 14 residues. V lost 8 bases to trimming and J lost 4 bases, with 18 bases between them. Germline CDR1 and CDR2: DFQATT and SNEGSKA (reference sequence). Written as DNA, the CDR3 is TGCAGTACTTACCGGCCGGCAGGATACAATGAGCAGTTCTTC. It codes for CSTYRPAGYNEQFF.

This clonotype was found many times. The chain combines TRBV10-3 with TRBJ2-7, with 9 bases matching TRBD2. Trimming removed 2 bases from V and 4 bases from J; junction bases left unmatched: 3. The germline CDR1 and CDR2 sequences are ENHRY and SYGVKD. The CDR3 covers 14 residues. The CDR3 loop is CAISEGLAGYEQYF. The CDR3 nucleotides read TGTGCCATCAGTGAGGGGCTAGCGGGGTACGAGCAGTACTTC.

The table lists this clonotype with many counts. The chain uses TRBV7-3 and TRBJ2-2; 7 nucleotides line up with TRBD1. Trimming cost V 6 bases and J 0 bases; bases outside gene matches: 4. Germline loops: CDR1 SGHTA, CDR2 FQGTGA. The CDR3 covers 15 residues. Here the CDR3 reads CASSMGTANTGELFF. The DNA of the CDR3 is TGTGCCAGCAGTATGGGGACAGCGAACACCGGGGAGCTGTTTTTT.

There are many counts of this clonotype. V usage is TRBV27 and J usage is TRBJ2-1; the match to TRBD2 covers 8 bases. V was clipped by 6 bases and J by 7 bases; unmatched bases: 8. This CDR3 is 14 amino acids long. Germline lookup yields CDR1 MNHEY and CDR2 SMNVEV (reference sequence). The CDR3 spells CASRSGSLWNEQFF. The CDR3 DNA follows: TGTGCCAGCAGAAGCGGGAGTTTATGGAATGAGCAGTTCTTC.

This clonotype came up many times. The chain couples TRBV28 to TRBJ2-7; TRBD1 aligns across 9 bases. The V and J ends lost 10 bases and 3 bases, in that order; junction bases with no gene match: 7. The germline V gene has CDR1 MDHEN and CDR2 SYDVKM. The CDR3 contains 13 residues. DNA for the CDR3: TGTGCCACCCAGGGACAGGGAAACTACGAGCAGTACTTC. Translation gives CATQGQGNYEQYF. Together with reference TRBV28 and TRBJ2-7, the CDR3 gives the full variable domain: DVKVTQSSRYLVKRTGEKVFLECVQDMDHENMFWYRQDPGLGLRLIYFSYDVKMKEKGDIPEGYSVSREKKERFSLILESASTNQTSMYLCATQGQGNYEQYFGPGTRLTVT.

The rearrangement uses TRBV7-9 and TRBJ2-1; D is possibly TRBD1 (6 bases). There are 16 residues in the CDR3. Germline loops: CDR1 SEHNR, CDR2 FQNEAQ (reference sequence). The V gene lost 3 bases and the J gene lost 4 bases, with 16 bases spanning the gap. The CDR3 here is CASSFSDRFPYNEQFF. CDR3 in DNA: TGTGCCAGCAGCTTCTCCGACAGGTTCCCTTACAATGAGCAGTTCTTC.

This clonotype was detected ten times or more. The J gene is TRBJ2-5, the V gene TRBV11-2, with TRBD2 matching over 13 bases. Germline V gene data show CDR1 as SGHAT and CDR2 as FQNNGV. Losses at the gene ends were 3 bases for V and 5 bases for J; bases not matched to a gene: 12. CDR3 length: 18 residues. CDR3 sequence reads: CASSLRGLAGSWGETQYF. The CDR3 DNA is TGTGCCAGCAGCTTGCGGGGACTAGCGGGAAGTTGGGGGGAGACCCAGTACTTC.

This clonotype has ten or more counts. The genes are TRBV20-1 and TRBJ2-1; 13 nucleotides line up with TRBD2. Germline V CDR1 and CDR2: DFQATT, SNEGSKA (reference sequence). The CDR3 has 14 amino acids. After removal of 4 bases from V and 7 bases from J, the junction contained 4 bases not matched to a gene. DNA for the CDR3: TGCAGTGCTACAGGACTAGCGGGAGATAATGAGCAGTTCTTC. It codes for CSATGLAGDNEQFF.

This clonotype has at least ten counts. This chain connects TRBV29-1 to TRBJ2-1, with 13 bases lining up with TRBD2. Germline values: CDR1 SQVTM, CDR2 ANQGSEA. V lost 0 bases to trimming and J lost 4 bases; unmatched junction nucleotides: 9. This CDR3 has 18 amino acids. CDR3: CSVEDAPGLAGSYNEQFF. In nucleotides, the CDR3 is TGCAGCGTTGAAGATGCCCCGGGACTAGCGGGGTCTTACAATGAGCAGTTCTTC.

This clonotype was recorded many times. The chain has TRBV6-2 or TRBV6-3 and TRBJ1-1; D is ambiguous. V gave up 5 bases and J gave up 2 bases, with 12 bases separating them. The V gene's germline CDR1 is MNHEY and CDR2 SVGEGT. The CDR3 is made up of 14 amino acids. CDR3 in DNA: TGTGCCAGCAGTGACCTTACAGCTAACACTGAAGCTTTCTTT. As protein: CASSDLTANTEAFF.

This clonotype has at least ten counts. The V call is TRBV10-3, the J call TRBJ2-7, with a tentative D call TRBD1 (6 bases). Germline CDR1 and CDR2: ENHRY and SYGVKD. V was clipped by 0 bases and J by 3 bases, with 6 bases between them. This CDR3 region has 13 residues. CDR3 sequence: CAISESGGYEQYF. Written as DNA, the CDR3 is TGTGCCATCAGTGAGTCAGGGGGCTACGAGCAGTACTTC.

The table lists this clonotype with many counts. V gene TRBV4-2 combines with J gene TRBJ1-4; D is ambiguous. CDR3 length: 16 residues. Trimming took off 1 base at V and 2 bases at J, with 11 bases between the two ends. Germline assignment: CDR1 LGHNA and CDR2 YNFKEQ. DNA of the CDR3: TGTGCCAGCAGCCAAGGGGCAAGGCGCACTAATGAAAAACTGTTTTTT. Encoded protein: CASSQGARRTNEKLFF.

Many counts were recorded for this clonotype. The CDR3 bases are TGTGCCAGCAGCAGAGGGACAGCAGGCTACACCTTC. The encoded protein is CASSRGTAGYTF. This sequence joins TRBV12-3 or TRBV12-4 and TRBJ1-2, with TRBD1 identical over 7 bases. The CDR3 contains 12 residues. Germline trimming cut 6 bases from V and 8 bases from J; bases unmatched to any gene: 6.

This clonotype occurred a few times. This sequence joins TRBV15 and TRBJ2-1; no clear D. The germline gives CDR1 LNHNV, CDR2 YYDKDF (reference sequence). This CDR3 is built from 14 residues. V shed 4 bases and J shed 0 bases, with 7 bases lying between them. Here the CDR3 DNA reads TGTGCCACCAGCACCTACACCTCCTACAATGAGCAGTTCTTC. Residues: CATSTYTSYNEQFF.

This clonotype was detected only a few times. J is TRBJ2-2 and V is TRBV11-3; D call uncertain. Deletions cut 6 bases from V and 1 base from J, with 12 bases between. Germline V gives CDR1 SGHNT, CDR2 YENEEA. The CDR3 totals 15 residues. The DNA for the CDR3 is TGTGCCAGCAGTTTAAGGGTCGTGAACACCGGGGAGCTGTTTTTT. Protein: CASSLRVVNTGELFF.

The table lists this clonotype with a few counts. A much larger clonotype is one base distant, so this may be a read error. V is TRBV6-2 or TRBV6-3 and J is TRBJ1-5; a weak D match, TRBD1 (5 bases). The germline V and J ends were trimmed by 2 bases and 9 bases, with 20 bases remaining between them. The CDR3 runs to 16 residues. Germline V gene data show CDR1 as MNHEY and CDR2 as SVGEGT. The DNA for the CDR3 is TGTGCCAGCAGTTACGAGGCAGGGAGTAGGAGTCGGCCCCAGCATTTT. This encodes CASSYEAGSRSRPQHF.